This TCR beta chain was sequenced during a study of T cell responses to AZD1222 COVID-19 vaccine. Some clones are missing from TCRdb's copy, which holds only in-frame ones; the method was immunoSEQ multiplex PCR. The sample yields around 94,000 clones, 88% seen once. CDR1 is SGHDN and CDR2 is FVKESK in the germline V gene. The CDR3 is 16 residues long. V trimming: 1 base; J trimming: 5 bases; junction bases outside the gene matches: 6. This chain joins TRBV14 and TRBJ2-5; 11 bases are shared with TRBD2. This TCR was recovered from an adult in good health. The sample here was peripheral blood, taken on day 0 of AZD1222 vaccination. For the CDR3, the DNA is TGTGCCAGCAGCCAAGCCGGGACTAGCGGTCGGGAGACCCAGTACTTC. This translates into CASSQAGTSGRETQYF.